This T cell receptor (beta chain) was recorded in a study of T cell changes during pregnancy in multiple sclerosis. Sequencing was performed with immunoSEQ multiplex PCR; in TCRdb, only in-frame clones are kept and a portion is missing. This table has approximately 38,000 clones, about nine tenths appearing once. This CDR3 spans 16 amino acids. Germline V CDR1 and CDR2: SNHLY, FYNNEI. Deletions cut 6 bases from V and 1 base from J, with 19 bases between. The sequence was obtained from a female donor with multiple sclerosis, enrolled in a pregnancy study. The starting material was CD8+ T cells from peripheral blood mononuclear cells, obtained in the second trimester of pregnancy. The chain recombines TRBV2 with TRBJ2-7; possible D gene TRBD1, 6 bases. CDR3 amino acids: CASRGNRVGPSYEQYF. The DNA of the CDR3 is TGTGCCAGCAGAGGCAACAGGGTCGGTCCTTCCTACGAGCAGTACTTC. Filled out from reference TRBV2 and TRBJ2-7, the complete variable domain reads EPEVTQTPSHQVTQMGQEVILRCVPISNHLYFYWYRQILGQKVEFLVSFYNNEISEKSEIFDDQFSVERPDGSNFTLKIRSTKLEDSAMYFCASRGNRVGPSYEQYFGPGTRLTVT.